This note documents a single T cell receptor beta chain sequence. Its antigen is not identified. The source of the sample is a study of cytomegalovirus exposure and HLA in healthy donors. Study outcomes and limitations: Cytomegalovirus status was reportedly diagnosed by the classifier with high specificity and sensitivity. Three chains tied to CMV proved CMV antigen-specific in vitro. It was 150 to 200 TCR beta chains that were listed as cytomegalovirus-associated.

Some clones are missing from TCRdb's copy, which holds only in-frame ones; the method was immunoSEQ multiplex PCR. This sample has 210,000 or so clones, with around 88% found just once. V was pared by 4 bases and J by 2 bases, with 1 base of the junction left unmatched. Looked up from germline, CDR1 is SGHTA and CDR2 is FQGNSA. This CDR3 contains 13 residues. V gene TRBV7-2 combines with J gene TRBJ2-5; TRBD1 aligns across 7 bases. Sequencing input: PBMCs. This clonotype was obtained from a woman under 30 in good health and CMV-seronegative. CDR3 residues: CASSSDRQETQYF. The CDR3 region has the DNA TGTGCCAGCAGCTCGGACAGGCAAGAGACCCAGTACTTC. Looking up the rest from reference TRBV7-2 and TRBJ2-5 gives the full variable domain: GAGVSQSPSNKVTEKGKDVELRCDPISGHTALYWYRQSLGQGLEFLIYFQGNSAPDKSGLPSDRFSAERTGGSVSTLTIQRTQQEDSAVYLCASSSDRQETQYFGPGTRLLVL.